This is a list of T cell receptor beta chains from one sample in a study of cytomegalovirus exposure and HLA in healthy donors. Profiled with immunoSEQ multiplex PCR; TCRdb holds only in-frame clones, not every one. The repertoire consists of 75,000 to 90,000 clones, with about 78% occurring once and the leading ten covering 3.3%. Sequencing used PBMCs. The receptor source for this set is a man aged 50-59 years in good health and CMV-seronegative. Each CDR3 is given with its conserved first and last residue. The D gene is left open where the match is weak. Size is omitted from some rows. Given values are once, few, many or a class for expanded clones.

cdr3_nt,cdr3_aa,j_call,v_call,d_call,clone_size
TGTGCCAGCAGCAGGGGGACTAGCGGGGGGGCTGACACCGGGGAGCTGTTTTTT,CASSRGTSGGADTGELFF,TRBJ2-2,TRBV5-5,TRBD2,few
TGTGCCAGCAGAAGACTAGCCCGTGGAGATACGCAGTATTTT,CASRRLARGDTQYF,TRBJ2-3,TRBV2,TRBD2,-
TGTGCCAGCAGCCACATAGGGACAGGGGACACCGGGGAGCTGTTTTTT,CASSHIGTGDTGELFF,TRBJ2-2,TRBV7-9,TRBD1,-
TGTGCCAGCAGTGAAGTAGGGGTTCAGTCACCCCTCCACTTT,CASSEVGVQSPLHF,TRBJ1-6,TRBV6-1,-,-
TGTGCCAGTAGTAAGATGACAGGGGGCTATCGGGAGCTGTTTTTT,CASSKMTGGYRELFF,TRBJ2-2,TRBV19,TRBD1,-
TGCGCCAGCAGCTTCGGGCAGGGGGCGGACTACGAGCAGTACTTC,CASSFGQGADYEQYF,TRBJ2-7,TRBV5-1,TRBD1,-
TGTGCCAGCAGCCCAGCGAGGCTAGCGGCCCAAAACATTCAGTACTTC,CASSPARLAAQNIQYF,TRBJ2-4,TRBV7-9,TRBD2,-
TGTGCCAGCAGCTTAAGAGCGGGGGATCGCGAGCAGTACTTC,CASSLRAGDREQYF,TRBJ2-7,TRBV13,TRBD2,-
TGTGCCAGTAGTGCCCGCCGGGACAGGGGGAACACCGGGGAGCTGTTTTTT,CASSARRDRGNTGELFF,TRBJ2-2,TRBV19,TRBD1,-
TGTGCCAGCAGCGGGACTTTTACCGGGGAGCTGTTTTTT,CASSGTFTGELFF,TRBJ2-2,TRBV11-3,-,-
TGTGCCAGCAGTGAAGAAACAGGGTTCTCCTACACCTTC,CASSEETGFSYTF,TRBJ1-2,TRBV6-1,-,-
TGCGCCAGCAGTGTCTCCACGGAGAGGAATTCACCCCTCCACTTT,CASSVSTERNSPLHF,TRBJ1-6,TRBV10-2,-,-
TGTGCCAGCAGCAACGGACAGGGTAGAAATCAGCCCCAGCATTTT,CASSNGQGRNQPQHF,TRBJ1-5,TRBV6-5,TRBD1,-
TGTGCCACCAGCAGAGATCAGGACACAGGCAACGAGCAGTACTTC,CATSRDQDTGNEQYF,TRBJ2-7,TRBV15,-,-
TGCGCCAGCAGCCAAGGACAGGGGAAGGGTGAAAAACTGTTTTTT,CASSQGQGKGEKLFF,TRBJ1-4,TRBV4-1,TRBD1,-
TGTGCCAGCAACGGCAGGGAAAAACAGCCCCAGCATTTT,CASNGREKQPQHF,TRBJ1-5,TRBV2,-,few
TGCGCCAGCAAGACAGGGAGGAATTCACCCCTCCACTTT,CASKTGRNSPLHF,TRBJ1-6,TRBV5-1,TRBD1,-